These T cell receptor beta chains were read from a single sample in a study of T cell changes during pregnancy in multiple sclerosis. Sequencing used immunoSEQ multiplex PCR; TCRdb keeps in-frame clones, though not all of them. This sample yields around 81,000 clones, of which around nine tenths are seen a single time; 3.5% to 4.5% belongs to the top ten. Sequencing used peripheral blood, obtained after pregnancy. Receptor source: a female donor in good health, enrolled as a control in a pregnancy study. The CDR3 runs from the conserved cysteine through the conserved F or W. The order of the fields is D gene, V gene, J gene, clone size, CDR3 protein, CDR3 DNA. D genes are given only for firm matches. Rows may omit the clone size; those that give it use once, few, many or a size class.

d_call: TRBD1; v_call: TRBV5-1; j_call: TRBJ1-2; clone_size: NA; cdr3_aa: CASGPQGAAGYTF; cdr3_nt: TGCGCCAGCGGCCCGCAGGGGGCGGCTGGCTACACCTTC
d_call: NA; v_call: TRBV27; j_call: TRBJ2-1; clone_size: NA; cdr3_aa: CASTSPSHDEQFF; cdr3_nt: TGTGCCAGCACCTCCCCTAGCCACGATGAGCAGTTCTTC
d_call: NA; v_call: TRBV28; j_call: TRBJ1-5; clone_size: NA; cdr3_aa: CASRLWGRAWNQPQHF; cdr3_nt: TGTGCCAGCAGGTTGTGGGGCAGAGCATGGAATCAGCCCCAGCATTTT
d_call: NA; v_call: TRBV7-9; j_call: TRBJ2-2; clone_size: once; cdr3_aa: CASSLIPGGRSTGELFF; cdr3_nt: TGTGCCAGCAGCTTAATCCCAGGGGGGAGAAGCACCGGGGAGCTGTTTTTT
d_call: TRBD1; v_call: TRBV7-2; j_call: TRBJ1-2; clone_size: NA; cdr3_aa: CASSPRDRGGYTF; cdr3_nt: TGTGCCAGCAGCCCGCGGGACAGGGGTGGCTACACCTTC
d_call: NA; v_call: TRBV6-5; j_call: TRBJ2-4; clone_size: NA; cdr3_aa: CASKTSTKNIQYF; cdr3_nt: TGTGCCAGTAAGACTTCAACCAAAAACATTCAGTACTTC
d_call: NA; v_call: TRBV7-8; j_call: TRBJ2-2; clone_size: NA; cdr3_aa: CASSLTVSGVTGELFF; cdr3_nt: TGTGCCAGCAGCTTAACGGTTTCCGGGGTCACCGGGGAGCTGTTTTTT
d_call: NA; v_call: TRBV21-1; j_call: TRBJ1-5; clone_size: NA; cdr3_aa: CASGRQGCQPQHF; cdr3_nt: TGTGCCAGCGGCCGACAGGGGTGTCAGCCCCAGCATTTT
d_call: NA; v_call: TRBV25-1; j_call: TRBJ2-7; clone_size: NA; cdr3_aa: CASAQGPSYEQYF; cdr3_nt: TGTGCCAGCGCTCAAGGTCCTAGCTACGAGCAGTACTTC
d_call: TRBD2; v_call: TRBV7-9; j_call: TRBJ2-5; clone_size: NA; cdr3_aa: CASSFSGVEAGGPRETQYF; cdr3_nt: TGTGCCAGCAGTTTTTCCGGAGTGGAAGCGGGGGGGCCGAGAGAGACCCAGTACTTC
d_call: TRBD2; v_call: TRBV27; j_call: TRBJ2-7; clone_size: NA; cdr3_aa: CASSQTPLAGAYEQYF; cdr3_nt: TGTGCCAGCAGCCAAACTCCCTTAGCGGGAGCCTACGAGCAGTACTTC
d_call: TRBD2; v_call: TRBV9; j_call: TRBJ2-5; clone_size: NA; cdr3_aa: CASSVGEGLETQYF; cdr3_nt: TGTGCCAGCAGCGTAGGGGAGGGGCTGGAGACCCAGTACTTC
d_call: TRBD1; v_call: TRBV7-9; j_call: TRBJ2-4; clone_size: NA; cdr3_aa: CASSSWTGGKLGDKNIQYF; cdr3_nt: TGTGCCAGCAGCTCCTGGACAGGGGGCAAGTTGGGAGACAAAAACATTCAGTACTTC
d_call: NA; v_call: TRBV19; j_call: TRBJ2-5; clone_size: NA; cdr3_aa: CASSSWAGSQETQYF; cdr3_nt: TGTGCCAGTAGCTCCTGGGCAGGGTCCCAAGAGACCCAGTACTTC
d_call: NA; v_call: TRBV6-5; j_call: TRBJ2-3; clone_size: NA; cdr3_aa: CASSYSQAPDTQYF; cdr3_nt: TGTGCCAGCAGTTACTCCCAGGCGCCAGATACGCAGTATTTT
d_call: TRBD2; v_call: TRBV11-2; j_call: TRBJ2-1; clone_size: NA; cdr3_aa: CASSRYRAGGPYNEQFF; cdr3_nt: TGTGCCAGCAGCAGATACAGGGCGGGGGGACCCTACAATGAGCAGTTCTTC
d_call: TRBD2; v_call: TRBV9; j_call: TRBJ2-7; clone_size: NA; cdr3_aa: CASSVARLAGTYEQYF; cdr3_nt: TGTGCCAGCAGCGTAGCCCGTCTAGCGGGGACCTACGAGCAGTACTTC
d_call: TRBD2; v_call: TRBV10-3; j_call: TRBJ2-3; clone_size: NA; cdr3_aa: CAIRSQPGLAEDTQYF; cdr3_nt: TGTGCCATCAGATCCCAACCGGGACTAGCGGAAGATACGCAGTATTTT
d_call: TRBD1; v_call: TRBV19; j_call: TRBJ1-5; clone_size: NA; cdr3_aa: CASSISTGTQPQHF; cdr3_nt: TGTGCCAGTAGTATATCGACAGGGACTCAGCCCCAGCATTTT
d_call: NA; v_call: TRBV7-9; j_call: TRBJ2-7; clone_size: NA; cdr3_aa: CASSPHGDEQYF; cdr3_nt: TGTGCCAGCAGCCCCCACGGGGACGAGCAGTACTTC
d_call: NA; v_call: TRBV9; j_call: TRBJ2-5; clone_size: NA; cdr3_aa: CASSPRQDSQETQYF; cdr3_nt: TGTGCCAGCAGCCCACGACAGGATAGCCAAGAGACCCAGTACTTC
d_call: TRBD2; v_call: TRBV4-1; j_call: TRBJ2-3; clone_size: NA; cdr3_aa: CASSQAPSGRVTDTQYF; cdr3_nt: TGCGCCAGCAGCCAAGCTCCCAGCGGGAGGGTCACAGATACGCAGTATTTT
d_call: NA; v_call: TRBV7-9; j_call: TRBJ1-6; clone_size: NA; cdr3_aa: CASSLADSPLHF; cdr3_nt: TGTGCCAGCAGCTTAGCCGATTCACCCCTCCACTTT